Included here is one TCR beta chain sequence, with context. Its specificity is not known. The CDR3 does not close with the conserved phenylalanine or tryptophan, likely indicating a read error. TCRdb used MiXCR to reprocess the reads, holding one entry per CDR3 protein. There are 97,000 or so distinct CDR3 sequences in the sample; approximately 15% occur only once, and 8% lies in the top ten. The germline CDR1 and CDR2 sequences are DFQATT and SNEGSKA (reference sequence). V was pared by 1 base and J by 2 bases, with 3 bases of the junction left unmatched. The CDR3 consists of 14 residues. The sample comes from a study of T cell repertoires in cytomegalovirus infection. Overall study: In public TCR beta signatures, there were indications of both CMV infection and matching HLA type. Findings and caveats of the study: The ex vivo response was dominated by HLA-C-restricted CMV-specific TCR beta clonotypes.

This chain connects TRBV20-1 to TRBJ2-7, with 9 bases matching TRBD2. The specimen was PBMCs. This TCR was sampled from a human donor in good health (CMV status not recorded). Some clones in this sample may be carry-over from other donors' samples. The CDR3, as DNA: TGCAGTGCTAGAGTGGCTAGCGGGGCCTACGAGCAGTACTAC. It translates to CSARVASGAYEQYY.